This TCR beta chain was recorded in a study of T-cell memory formation after mild COVID-19. TCRdb reprocessed the 5' RACE reads with MiXCR, giving one entry per CDR3 protein. This table holds over 400,000 distinct CDR3 sequences, less than 25% found once. Germline CDR1 reads SGHKS; CDR2 reads YYEKEE (reference sequence). V was shortened by 4 bases and J by 6 bases, with 14 bases between the two germline ends. CDR3 length equals 14 residues. This clonotype was counted a few times. The TCR sequence derives from an adult woman who had mild COVID-19 (a few samples of this study predate the infection). Cell type and time point are not known. The sequencing input was PBMCs or a T cell subset sorted from them (not recorded which). This chain connects TRBV5-5 to TRBJ2-1; possible D gene TRBD2, 6 bases. The CDR3 loop reads CASSRTRESNEQFF. The CDR3, as DNA: TGTGCCAGCAGCAGAACCCGGGAGTCCAATGAGCAGTTCTTC.